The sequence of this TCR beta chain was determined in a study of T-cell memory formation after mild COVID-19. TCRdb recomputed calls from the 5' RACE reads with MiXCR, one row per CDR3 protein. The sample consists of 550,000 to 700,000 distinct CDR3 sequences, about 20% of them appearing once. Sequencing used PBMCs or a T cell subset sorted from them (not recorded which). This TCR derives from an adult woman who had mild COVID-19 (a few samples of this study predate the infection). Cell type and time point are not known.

This chain's CDR3 is CASSLVNGRTDGQYF. In DNA form, the CDR3 reads TGTGCCAGCAGCTTAGTGAACGGGCGGACAGATGGGCAGTACTTC. V is TRBV7-2 and J is TRBJ2-7; weak D call: TRBD1 (6 bases). The CDR3 runs 15 residues. Trimming took 1 base from V and 9 from J, leaving 19 bases between them. Per germline, CDR1 SGHTA and CDR2 FQGNSA.